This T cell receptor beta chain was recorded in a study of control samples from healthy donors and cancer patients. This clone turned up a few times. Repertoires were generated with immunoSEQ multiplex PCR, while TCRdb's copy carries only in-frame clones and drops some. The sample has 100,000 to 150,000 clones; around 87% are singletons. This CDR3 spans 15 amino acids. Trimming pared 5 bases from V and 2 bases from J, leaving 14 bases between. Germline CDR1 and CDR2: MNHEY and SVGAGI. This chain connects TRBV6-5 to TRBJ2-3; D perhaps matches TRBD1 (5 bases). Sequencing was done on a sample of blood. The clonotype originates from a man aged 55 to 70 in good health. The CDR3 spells CASSPRTLNTDTQYF. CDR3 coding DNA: TGTGCCAGCAGTCCCAGGACACTAAACACAGATACGCAGTATTTT.